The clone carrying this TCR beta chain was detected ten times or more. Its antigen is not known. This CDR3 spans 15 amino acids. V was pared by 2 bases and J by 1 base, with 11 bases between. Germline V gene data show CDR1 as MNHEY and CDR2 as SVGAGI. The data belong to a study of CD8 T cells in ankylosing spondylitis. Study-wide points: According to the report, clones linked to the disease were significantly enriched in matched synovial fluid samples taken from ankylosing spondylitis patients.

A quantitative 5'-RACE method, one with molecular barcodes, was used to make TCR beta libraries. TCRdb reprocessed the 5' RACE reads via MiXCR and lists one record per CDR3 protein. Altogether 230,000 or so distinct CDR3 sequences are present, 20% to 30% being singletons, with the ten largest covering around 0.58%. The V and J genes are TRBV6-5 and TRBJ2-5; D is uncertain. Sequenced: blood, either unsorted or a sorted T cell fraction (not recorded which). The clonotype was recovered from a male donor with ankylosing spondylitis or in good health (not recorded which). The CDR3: CASSYVFQTQETQYF. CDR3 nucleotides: TGTGCCAGCAGTTACGTTTTCCAGACCCAAGAGACCCAGTACTTC.